Shown below are 3 T cell receptor beta chains from a single sample sequenced in a study of cytomegalovirus exposure and HLA in healthy donors. The PCR was carried out with 60 Vbeta primers and 13 Jbeta primers. Generated by immunoSEQ multiplex PCR, the TCRdb table keeps only in-frame clones and is missing some. Among about 180,000 clones listed, roughly 80% were seen once. Sequences were obtained from PBMCs. These receptors came from a man between 25 and 39 years old in good health and CMV-seronegative.

This rearrangement joins TRBV5-1 to TRBJ2-1; D unresolved. Deletions cut 2 bases from V and 9 bases from J, with 12 bases between. Germline values: CDR1 SGHRS, CDR2 YFSETQ. CDR3 length: 13 residues. CDR3 sequence reads: CASSFYPVVEQFF. The CDR3 DNA is TGCGCCAGCAGCTTCTATCCGGTGGTTGAGCAGTTCTTC.

The CDR3 DNA follows: TGTGCCAGCTCTAGTTCTAGCGGTACCTACAATGAGCAGTTCTTC. It translates to CASSSSSGTYNEQFF. This chain joins TRBV7-3 and TRBJ2-1, with 7 positions matching TRBD2. Unmatched junction bases numbered 9, after V lost 8 bases and J lost 2 bases. This CDR3 is 15 amino acids long. Per germline, CDR1 SGHTA and CDR2 FQGTGA.

The chain is built from TRBV5-1 and TRBJ2-7; the match to TRBD2 covers 11 bases. Germline CDR1 reads SGHRS; CDR2 reads YFSETQ. This CDR3 has 15 residues. Unmatched junction bases numbered 12, after V lost 0 bases and J lost 13 bases. This chain's CDR3 is CASSLVSSGRSTPYF. CDR3 bases: TGCGCCAGCAGCTTGGTGTCTAGCGGGAGGTCCACACCCTACTTC.